What follows are 8 T cell receptor beta chains derived from one specimen sequenced in a study of T cell repertoires in cytomegalovirus infection. TCRdb itself ran the reads through MiXCR, one entry per CDR3 protein. The sample records some 700,000 distinct CDR3 sequences, about 40% being singletons. The sequenced sample consisted of PBMCs. The receptors here all came from a human donor in good health (CMV status not recorded). Some clones in this sample may be carry-over from other donors' samples.

This clonotype was detected ten times or more. This chain links TRBV7-2 with TRBJ2-2; D is perhaps TRBD1 or TRBD2 (6 bases each). This CDR3 region has 15 residues. Germline V gene sequence: CDR1 SGHTA, CDR2 FQGNSA. Trimming removed 4 bases from V and 4 bases from J, with 13 bases in between. The CDR3 here is CASSSRGPVTGELFF. The CDR3, as DNA: TGTGCCAGCAGCTCCCGGGGGCCGGTCACCGGGGAGCTGTTTTTT.

There are a few counts of this clonotype. V usage is TRBV28 and J usage is TRBJ2-7; D is perhaps TRBD1 (6 bases). Germline loops: CDR1 MDHEN, CDR2 SYDVKM. The CDR3 runs to 13 residues. V was trimmed by 7 bases and J by 2 bases, leaving 12 bases between them. The CDR3 region has the DNA TGTGCCAGCAACAGGGCCGTGACCTACGAGCAGTACTTC. Encoded protein: CASNRAVTYEQYF.

This clonotype was detected a few times. The rearrangement links TRBV19 to TRBJ2-3; D is possibly TRBD2 (5 bases). V shed 1 base and J shed 1 base, with 15 bases lying between them. The CDR3 length is 17 residues. CDR1 LNHDA and CDR2 SQIVND come from the germline V gene (reference sequence). CDR3 in DNA: TGTGCCAGTAGTATAGTCCTACTAGGACGGGGCACAGATACGCAGTATTTT. Residues: CASSIVLLGRGTDTQYF.

The rearrangement joins TRBV4-1 to TRBJ1-6; the match to TRBD1 covers 7 bases. Losses at the gene ends were 1 base for V and 10 bases for J; bases not matched to a gene: 7. Germline CDR1 and CDR2: MGHRA and YSYEKL. The CDR3 contains 15 residues. CDR3 sequence: CASSQVGEGASPLHF. The DNA of the CDR3 is TGCGCCAGCAGCCAAGTCGGGGAGGGGGCATCACCCCTCCACTTT.

In this sample, this clonotype turned up a few times. The rearrangement joins TRBV20-1 to TRBJ2-7; no reliable D call. The V end lost 5 bases, the J end lost 3 bases, and 14 bases lay between the germline ends. CDR1 DFQATT and CDR2 SNEGSKA come from the germline V gene (reference sequence). This CDR3 spans 13 amino acids. CDR3: CSAVLGWGYEQYF. The CDR3 DNA reads TGCAGTGCTGTACTGGGATGGGGCTACGAGCAGTACTTC.

In its sample, this clonotype was seen a few times. The chain has TRBV10-3 and TRBJ1-1, with 8 bases aligning to TRBD1. Germline V gene sequence: CDR1 ENHRY, CDR2 SYGVKD. After removal of 4 bases from V and 4 bases from J, the junction contained 5 bases not matched to a gene. CDR3 length: 14 residues. This chain's CDR3 is CAISGQTGGTEAFF. The CDR3 DNA is TGTGCCATCAGTGGGCAAACAGGGGGCACTGAAGCTTTCTTT.

This clonotype was picked up a small number of times. V is TRBV15 and J is TRBJ1-3; D remains ambiguous. Trimming left V 2 bases short and J 0 bases short, with 5 bases between. CDR1 and CDR2 from the germline V gene are LNHNV and YYDKDF (reference sequence). CDR3 length: 14 amino acids. This chain's CDR3 is CATSRRVSGNTIYF. The CDR3 coding sequence is TGTGCCACCAGCAGACGAGTCTCTGGAAACACCATATATTTT.

This clonotype was picked up a small number of times. CDR3 DNA sequence: TGTGCCACCAGCAGAGAAACAACTTTAGGAGATACGCAGTATTTT. Encoded protein: CATSRETTLGDTQYF. The rearrangement links TRBV15 to TRBJ2-3; D not resolved. The CDR3 has 15 residues. V lost 0 bases to trimming and J lost 5 bases, with 12 bases between them. Looked up from germline, CDR1 is LNHNV and CDR2 is YYDKDF (reference sequence).